This TCR beta chain came from a study of response to subunit inactivated influenza vaccine. Study-level findings and limits: It was the authors' suggestion that each seasonal influenza vaccination recruits few new T cells.

TCRdb redid the calling of the RT-PCR reads with MiXCR, one entry per CDR3 protein. The sample shows around 650,000 distinct CDR3 sequences, 15% to 17% of them seen only once. Germline trimming cut 3 bases from V and 7 bases from J; bases unmatched to any gene: 6. This CDR3 contains 14 residues. Germline-derived CDR1 and CDR2 are SGHRS and YFSETQ. This clonotype appeared many times. What it binds is unknown. Sequencing used PBMCs from blood, obtained approximately 13 days after vaccination. This chain links TRBV5-1 with TRBJ2-1, with 8 bases aligning to TRBD1. This clonotype was obtained from a man in his fifties who received an inactivated influenza vaccine. CDR3 sequence reads: CASSSDRGFNEQFF. The CDR3 bases are TGCGCCAGCAGCTCCGACAGGGGCTTTAATGAGCAGTTCTTC. Full variable domain (outside the CDR3, taken from reference TRBV5-1 and TRBJ2-1): KAGVTQTPRYLIKTRGQQVTLSCSPISGHRSVSWYQQTPGQGLQFLFEYFSETQRNKGNFPGRFSGRQFSNSRSEMNVSTLELGDSALYLCASSSDRGFNEQFFGPGTRLTVL.